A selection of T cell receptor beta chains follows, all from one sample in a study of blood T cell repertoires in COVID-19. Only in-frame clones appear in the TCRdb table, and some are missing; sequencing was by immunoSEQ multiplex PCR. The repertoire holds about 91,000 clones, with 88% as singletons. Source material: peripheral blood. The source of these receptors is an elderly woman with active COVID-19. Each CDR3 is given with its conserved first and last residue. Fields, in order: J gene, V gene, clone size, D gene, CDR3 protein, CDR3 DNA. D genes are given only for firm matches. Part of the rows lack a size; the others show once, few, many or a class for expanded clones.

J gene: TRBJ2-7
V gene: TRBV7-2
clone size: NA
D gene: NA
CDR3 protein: CASSLAYRDEQYF
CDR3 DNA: TGTGCCAGCAGCTTAGCTTACAGGGACGAGCAGTACTTC

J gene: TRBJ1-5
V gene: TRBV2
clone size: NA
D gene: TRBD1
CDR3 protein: CASRQGYNQPQHF
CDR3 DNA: TGTGCCAGTCGACAGGGCTACAATCAGCCCCAGCATTTT

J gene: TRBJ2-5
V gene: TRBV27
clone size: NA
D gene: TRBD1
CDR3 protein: CASSRTGTITTETQYF
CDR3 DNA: TGTGCCAGTTCCCGGACAGGGACAATTACTACAGAGACCCAGTACTTC

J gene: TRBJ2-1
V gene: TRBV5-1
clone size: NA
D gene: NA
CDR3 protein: CASSLAGTPDNEQFF
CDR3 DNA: TGCGCCAGCAGCTTGGCCGGGACTCCCGACAATGAGCAGTTCTTC

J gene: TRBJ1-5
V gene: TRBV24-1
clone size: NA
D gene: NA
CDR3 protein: CATSESGIGNQPQHF
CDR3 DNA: TGTGCCACCAGTGAGTCGGGGATTGGCAATCAGCCCCAGCATTTT

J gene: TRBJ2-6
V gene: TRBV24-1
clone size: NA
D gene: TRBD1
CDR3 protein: CATSDGTGGWANVLTF
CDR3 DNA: TGTGCCACCAGTGATGGGACAGGGGGCTGGGCCAACGTCCTGACTTTC

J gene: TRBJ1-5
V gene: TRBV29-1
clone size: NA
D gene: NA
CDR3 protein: CSVGDRNNHQHF
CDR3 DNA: TGCAGCGTGGGTGACAGGAATAATCACCAGCATTTT

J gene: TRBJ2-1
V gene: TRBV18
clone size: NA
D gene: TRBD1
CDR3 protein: CASSPNPGQGSYNEQFF
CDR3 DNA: TGTGCCAGCTCACCAAATCCGGGACAGGGTTCCTACAATGAGCAGTTCTTC

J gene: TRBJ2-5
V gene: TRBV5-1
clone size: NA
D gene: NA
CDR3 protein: CASSFRGGMETQYF
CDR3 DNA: TGCGCCAGCAGCTTTCGAGGAGGGATGGAGACCCAGTACTTC

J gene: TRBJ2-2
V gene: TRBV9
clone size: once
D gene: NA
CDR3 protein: CASSPPGTPNTGELFF
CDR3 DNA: TGTGCCAGCAGCCCCCCAGGGACACCGAACACCGGGGAGCTGTTTTTT

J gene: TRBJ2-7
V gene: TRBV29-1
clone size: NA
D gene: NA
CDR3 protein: CSVDRGQGGYEQYF
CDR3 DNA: TGCAGCGTTGACAGAGGTCAGGGAGGCTACGAGCAGTACTTC

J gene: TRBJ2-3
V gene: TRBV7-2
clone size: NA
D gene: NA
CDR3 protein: CASSTNTNLDADTQYF
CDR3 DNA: TGTGCCAGCAGCACAAATACCAATCTCGATGCAGATACGCAGTATTTT

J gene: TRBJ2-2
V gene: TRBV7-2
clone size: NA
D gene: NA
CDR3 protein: CASSLGATQTGELFF
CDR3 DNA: TGTGCCAGCAGCTTAGGGGCCACACAAACCGGGGAGCTGTTTTTT

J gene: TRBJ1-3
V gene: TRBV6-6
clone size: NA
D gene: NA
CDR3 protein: CASSYSFQGTGNTIYF
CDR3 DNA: TGTGCCAGCAGTTACTCGTTCCAGGGGACTGGAAACACCATATATTTT

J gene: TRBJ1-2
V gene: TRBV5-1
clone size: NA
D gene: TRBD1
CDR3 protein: CASSPLGVGQGFYTF
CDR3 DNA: TGCGCCAGCAGCCCCCTCGGAGTGGGACAGGGGTTCTACACCTTC

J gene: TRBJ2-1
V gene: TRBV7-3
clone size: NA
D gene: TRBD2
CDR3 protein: CASSLRLAGDYNEQFF
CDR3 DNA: TGTGCCAGCAGCTTACGACTAGCGGGAGACTACAATGAGCAGTTCTTC

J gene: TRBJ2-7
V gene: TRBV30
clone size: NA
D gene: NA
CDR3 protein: CAWTELGDEQYF
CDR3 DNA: TGTGCCTGGACTGAATTAGGGGACGAGCAGTACTTC

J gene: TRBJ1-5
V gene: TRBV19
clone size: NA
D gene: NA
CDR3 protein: CASSIARTNQPQHF
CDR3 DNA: TGTGCCAGTAGTATAGCGAGAACTAATCAGCCCCAGCATTTT

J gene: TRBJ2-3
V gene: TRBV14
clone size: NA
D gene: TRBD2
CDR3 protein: CASSPPVAGGATQYF
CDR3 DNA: TGTGCCAGCAGCCCCCCAGTAGCGGGAGGCGCTACGCAGTATTTT

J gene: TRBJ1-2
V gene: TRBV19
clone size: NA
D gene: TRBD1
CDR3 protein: CASSIRPTGEFNYGYTF
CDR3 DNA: TGTGCCAGTAGTATTCGCCCGACAGGGGAGTTTAACTATGGCTACACCTTC

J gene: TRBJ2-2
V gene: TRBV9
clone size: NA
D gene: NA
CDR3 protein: CASSSRDTNTGELFF
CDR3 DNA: TGTGCCAGCAGCTCTCGGGACACCAACACCGGGGAGCTGTTTTTT

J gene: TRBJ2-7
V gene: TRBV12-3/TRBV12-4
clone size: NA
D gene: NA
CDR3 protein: CASSYSGEQYF
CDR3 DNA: TGTGCCAGCAGCTACTCAGGCGAGCAGTACTTC

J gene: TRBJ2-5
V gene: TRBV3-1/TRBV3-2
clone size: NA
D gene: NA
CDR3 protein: CASSLGRGRETQYF
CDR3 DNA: TGTGCCAGCAGCCTAGGGAGGGGGAGGGAGACCCAGTACTTC

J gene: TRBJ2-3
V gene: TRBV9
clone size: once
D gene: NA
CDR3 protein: CASSVGTNTQYF
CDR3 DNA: TGTGCCAGCAGCGTAGGGACTAATACGCAGTATTTT

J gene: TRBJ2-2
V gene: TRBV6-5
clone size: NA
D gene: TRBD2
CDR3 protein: CASSYSGGIAGELFF
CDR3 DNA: TGTGCCAGCAGCTACTCGGGGGGGATCGCCGGGGAGCTGTTTTTT

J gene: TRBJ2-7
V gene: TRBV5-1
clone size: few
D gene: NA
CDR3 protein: CASSLDPGSYEQYF
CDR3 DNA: TGCGCCAGCAGCTTGGATCCCGGGAGCTACGAGCAGTACTTC

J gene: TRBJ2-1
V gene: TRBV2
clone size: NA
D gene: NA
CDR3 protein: CASSYLRSSYNEQFF
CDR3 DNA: TGTGCCAGCAGTTATTTGAGGAGCTCCTACAATGAGCAGTTCTTC

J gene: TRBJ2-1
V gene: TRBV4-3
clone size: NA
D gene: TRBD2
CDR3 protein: CASSQGGRAWNEQFF
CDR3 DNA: TGCGCCAGCAGCCAAGGCGGGAGGGCATGGAATGAGCAGTTCTTC

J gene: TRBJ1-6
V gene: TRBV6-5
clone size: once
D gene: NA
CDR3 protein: CASSLGRYNSPLHF
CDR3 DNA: TGTGCCAGCAGCCTCGGGAGATATAATTCACCCCTCCACTTT

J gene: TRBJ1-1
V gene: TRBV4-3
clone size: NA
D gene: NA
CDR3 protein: CASSQDTGFEAFF
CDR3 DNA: TGCGCCAGCAGCCAAGATACCGGGTTTGAAGCTTTCTTT

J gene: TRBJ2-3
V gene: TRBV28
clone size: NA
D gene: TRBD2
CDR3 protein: CASSPSGKSTDTQYF
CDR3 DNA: TGTGCCAGCAGCCCTAGCGGAAAAAGCACAGATACGCAGTATTTT

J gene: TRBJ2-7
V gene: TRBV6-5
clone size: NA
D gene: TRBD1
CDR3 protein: CASSPPGQGVYEQYF
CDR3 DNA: TGTGCCAGCAGCCCCCCGGGACAGGGGGTCTACGAGCAGTACTTC

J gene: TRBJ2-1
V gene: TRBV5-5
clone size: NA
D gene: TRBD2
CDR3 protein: CAGGSRPYNEQFF
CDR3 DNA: TGTGCCGGCGGGAGCCGCCCCTACAATGAGCAGTTCTTC

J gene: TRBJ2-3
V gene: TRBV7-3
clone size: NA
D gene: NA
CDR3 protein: CASSLGLVLTDTQYF
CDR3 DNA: TGTGCCAGCAGCTTAGGGCTGGTCCTCACAGATACGCAGTATTTT

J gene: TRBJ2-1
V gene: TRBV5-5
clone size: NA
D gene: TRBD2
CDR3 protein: CASSSSGGHEQFF
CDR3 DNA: TGTGCCAGCAGCTCCTCGGGAGGGCATGAGCAGTTCTTC

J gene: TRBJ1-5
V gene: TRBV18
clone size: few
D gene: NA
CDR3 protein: CASSPTLGQPQHF
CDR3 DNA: TGTGCCAGCTCACCTACTCTCGGTCAGCCCCAGCATTTT

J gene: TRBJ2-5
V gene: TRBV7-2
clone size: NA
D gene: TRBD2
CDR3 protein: CASSLVLAGETQYF
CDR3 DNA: TGTGCCAGCAGCTTAGTGCTAGCGGGAGAGACCCAGTACTTC

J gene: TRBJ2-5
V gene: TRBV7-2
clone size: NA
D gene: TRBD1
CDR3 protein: CASSWDREETQYF
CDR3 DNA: TGTGCCAGCAGCTGGGACAGGGAAGAGACCCAGTACTTC

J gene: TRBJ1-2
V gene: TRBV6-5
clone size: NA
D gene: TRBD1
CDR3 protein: CASTDRVGGYTF
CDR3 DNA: TGTGCCAGCACGGACAGGGTGGGAGGCTACACCTTC

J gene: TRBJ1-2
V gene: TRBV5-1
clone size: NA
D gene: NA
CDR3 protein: CASSLGSGGRDYGYTF
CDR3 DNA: TGCGCCAGCAGCTTGGGGTCCGGTGGGAGAGACTATGGCTACACCTTC

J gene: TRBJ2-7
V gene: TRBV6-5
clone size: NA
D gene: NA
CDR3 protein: CASSYPDRRGPYEQYF
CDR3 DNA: TGTGCCAGCAGTTACCCGGACCGGAGGGGGCCCTACGAGCAGTACTTC